The present T cell receptor beta chain was sequenced within a study of shared clonotypes between healthy human individuals (TCRdb year 2020). Some background on the complete study: Three men and two women, aged 18 to 49 years, made up the cohort. Leukapheresis yielded between about 0.9 and 9.5 billion PBMCs per donor. Different laboratories and diverse techniques were used to prepare libraries and sequence TCR repertoires, to increase sequencing depth and limit assay-specific biases. For each donor, CD4 naive and CD4 memory were each run on three plates, CD8 naive on two plates, and CD8 memory on one plate. To estimate repertoire size and how much clonotypes are shared between individuals, the study performed deep sequencing of blood TCR repertoires from about five healthy adults. Overall study outcomes, separate from this receptor: Naive subsets generally had larger estimated clonotype richness than memory subsets did. Clonotypes shared by all four sorted-subset donors showed higher generation probabilities than non-shared clonotypes. Because the study included a small number of donors, the genetic and exposure-history diversity represented was limited. Pairwise subsampling indicated that sequencing depth was expected to affect the degree of clonotype sharing among donors. Approximately 5% of naive CD4, around 3.5% of naive CD8, approximately 2.2% of memory CD4, and about 0.4% of memory CD8 clonotypes were shared across several donors. Sampling was limited to blood, and TCR repertoires in tissue likely differ from TCR repertoires in blood. Even with the large sequencing depth, rarefaction of the sorted-subset datasets indicated that sequencing was incomplete.

On this clone itself: Its antigen is currently not known. Within one base of it there is no much larger clone, and no base qualities were kept. Other DNA sequences in this specimen translate into the identical CDR3.

Using the deep immunoSEQ assay, TCR CDR3 regions were amplified from genomic DNA by multiplex PCR. For each cell subset, the extracted genomic DNA was distributed evenly across all wells of several immunoSEQ 96-well plates, and each plate served as one replicate. For sorted subsets, roughly 0.2 ug genomic DNA, equal to some 28,000 T cell genomes, was loaded into each replicate PCR. Purified libraries were measured with a Qubit 3.0 fluorometer, size-checked on a Bioanalyzer 2100, and measured again with the KAPA Library Quantification kit. A separate single-read 150-cycle Illumina NextSeq 550 flow cell was used to sequence each immunoSEQ 96-well plate. In the source study's methods: Because only junctional sequences without quality scores were contained in the immunoSEQ output, filtering matching that applied to full-length reads could not be performed. Sequences were annotated with PyIR, a Python wrapper for IgBLAST v1.9, using IMGT germline references to assign V/J genes and CDR3. Any read was removed if the V/J assignment was weak (E-value above 1e-6), the CDR3 was missing, or the read contained stop codons, out-of-frame junctions, or ambiguous translated residues. V3J clonotypes were defined as sequences sharing an identical inferred V gene, J gene, and CDR3 amino acid sequence. To compute the percentage overlap between repertoires, the number of shared unique clonotypes was divided by the size of the smaller repertoire. RTK rarefaction, the Chao1 estimator, and Recon v2.1 estimates of unobserved clonotypes were used to assess repertoire richness. OLGA was used to compute generation probabilities for all TCRbeta clonotypes that the gDNA method yielded from several donors. The immuneACCESS repertoire file appears here via TCRdb, limited to in-frame rearrangements. These files lack a portion of the clones; in checked studies, under half of the deficit traces to unresolved V genes, and the cause of the others is not known. Clone size and V and J calls were adopted from that table, with D and trimming inferred from the DNA. The sample profile shows 550,000 to 800,000 clones; around 74% of them were found once. Over 1.5% of the sample lies in the top ten.

Donors were healthy HIV-negative adults with no recently reported acute infections or vaccinations. All donors were Caucasian adults living in Nashville, Tennessee, USA. CD4+ T cells were enriched by magnetic negative selection; naive cells were then positively selected on CD45RA, and the negative fraction formed the memory subset. Blood was obtained by leukapheresis, after which PBMCs were separated by Ficoll-Histopaque density gradient centrifugation and cryopreserved in liquid nitrogen vapor phase. Analytical flow cytometry was used to check the purity and quantity of every magnetically sorted T cell population. From each sorted fraction, genomic DNA was isolated and quantified by UV absorbance on a Nanodrop 2000c. The sequence was collected from a woman in her 30s in good health. Sequencing input: memory CD4+ T cells sorted from blood. Per the publication, the cell subset or site label means: CD45RA-negative fraction.

Here is the DNA: TGTGCCAGTAGAGGACAGGGGTTGACCGGGGAGCTGTTTTTT. It codes for CASRGQGLTGELFF. The chain is assembled from TRBV19 and TRBJ2-2, with 9 central nucleotides matching TRBD1. The germline V gene (reference sequence) gives CDR1 as LNHDA and CDR2 as SQIVND. The CDR3, from cysteine to phenylalanine, totals 14 residues. Kept here is only the CDR3 DNA, which spans 42 bases and is read in frame from base 1. Trimming accounts for 6 bases at V and 5 bases at J, while the number of junction bases matched to no gene is 4.